This T cell receptor beta chain comes out of a study of control samples from healthy donors and cancer patients. This clone came up once. The repertoire was sequenced with immunoSEQ multiplex PCR; TCRdb's copy has only in-frame clones and lacks some. The sample holds some 98,000 clones, approximately 84% seen once. V was clipped by 4 bases and J by 9 bases, with 10 bases between them. The CDR3 has 11 residues. Germline CDR1 is DFQATT and CDR2 is SNEGSKA (reference sequence). Sequencing was carried out using PBMCs. The TCR originated in a man in his 70s with lung cancer. This rearrangement joins TRBV20-1 to TRBJ2-1; D is undetermined. The CDR3 DNA follows: TGCAGTGCTATACACGTTCCTGAGCAGTTCTTC. As protein: CSAIHVPEQFF.